The T cell receptor beta chain under discussion was sequenced for a study of shared clonotypes between healthy human individuals. The CDR3 runs 14 residues. V lost 6 bases, J lost 5 bases, and 16 bases lay in between. The germline V gene has CDR1 MNHEY and CDR2 SVGAGI. Positive CCR7 selection of CD45RO-negative cells yielded the naive CD8 cells, and terminally differentiated effector memory CD45RA+ cells were excluded. Authors' methods: Junction-only sequences produced by ImmunoSEQ had no quality scores, so filtering differed. Sequencing used immunoSEQ multiplex PCR; TCRdb keeps in-frame clones, though not all of them. That table furnishes V, J and clone size, whereas the DNA furnished D and trimming. The repertoire holds approximately 590,000 clones, with around 95% as singletons.

The origin of this receptor is a woman in her 30s in good health. V gene TRBV6-5 combines with J gene TRBJ2-5, with no clear D. Specimen: naive CD8+ T cells sorted from blood. The CDR3 DNA follows: TGTGCCAGCAGCCAAACACCCGAGGCGGAGACCCAGTACTTC. It specifies CASSQTPEAETQYF.